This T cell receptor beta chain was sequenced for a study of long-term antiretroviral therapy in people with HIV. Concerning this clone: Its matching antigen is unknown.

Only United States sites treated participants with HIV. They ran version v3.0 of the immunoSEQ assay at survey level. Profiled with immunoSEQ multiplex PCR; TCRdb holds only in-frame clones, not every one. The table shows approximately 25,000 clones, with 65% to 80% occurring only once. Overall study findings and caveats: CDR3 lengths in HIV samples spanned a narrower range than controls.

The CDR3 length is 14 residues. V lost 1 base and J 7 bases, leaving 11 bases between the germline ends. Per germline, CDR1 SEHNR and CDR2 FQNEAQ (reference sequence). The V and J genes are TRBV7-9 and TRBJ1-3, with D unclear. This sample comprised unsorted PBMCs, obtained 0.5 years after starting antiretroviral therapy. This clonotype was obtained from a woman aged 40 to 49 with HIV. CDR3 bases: TGTGCCAGCAGCTTAGATTTACCGGGGAACACCATATATTTT. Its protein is CASSLDLPGNTIYF. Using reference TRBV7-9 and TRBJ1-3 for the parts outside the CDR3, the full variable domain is DTGVSQNPRHKITKRGQNVTFRCDPISEHNRLYWYRQTLGQGPEFLTYFQNEAQLEKSRLLSDRFSAERPKGSFSTLEIQRTEQGDSAMYLCASSLDLPGNTIYFGEGSWLTVV.